The clone carrying this T cell receptor beta chain has ten or more counts. What it binds is unknown. There are 12 residues in the CDR3. The V gene lost 3 bases and the J gene lost 4 bases, with 6 bases spanning the gap. Germline V gene lookup returns CDR1 MDHEN and CDR2 SYDVKM. These data are taken from a study of prognosis after radiotherapy for stage I lung cancer. For the study at large: About 13 of the patients presented with newly diagnosed primary stage I lung tumors; a few had oligometastatic NSCLC following surgical resection of the primary tumor. Every patient with non-small cell lung cancer was judged medically inoperable. Study-wide points: Patients with metastases reportedly showed TRBV and TRBJ gene usage that differed from patients without metastases.

Amplification of TCR beta CDR3 from genomic DNA used two-round multiplex PCR. It was primers specific to each TRBV and TRBJ gene that first-round PCR used. A single record per CDR3 protein comes from TCRdb applying MiXCR to the multiplex PCR reads. The data show around 30,000 distinct CDR3 sequences, with around 30% seen just once and 9% to 14% held by the top ten. The chain carries TRBV28 and TRBJ1-2; D is uncertain. Sequencing used PBMCs, obtained before or after stereotactic body radiation therapy (not recorded which). The receptor was isolated from a donor over 45 with non-small cell lung cancer. The DNA of the CDR3 is TGTGCCAGCAGTTTCTCGGGCTATGGCTACACCTTC. Amino acid sequence: CASSFSGYGYTF.